This T cell receptor (beta chain) was sequenced in a study of OX40 agonist ivuxolimab in advanced cancers. For the study in its entirety: Ivuxolimab, which targeted the costimulatory receptor OX40 (CD134), was an agonistic, fully human IgG2 monoclonal antibody. Peripheral TCRbeta sequencing aimed to test whether ivuxolimab altered TCR sequence diversity and caused clonal T-cell expansion. Of the 52 patients in dose escalation, about 20 had hepatocellular carcinoma, about 15 had melanoma, 9 had renal cell carcinoma and 9 had head and neck cancer. The paper reports the monotherapy dose-escalation portion (N of about 47 patients) of the phase I ivuxolimab trial. Patients were allowed to have had prior anti-PD-1, anti-PD-L1 or anti-CTLA-4 therapy, and 40% to 45% of the dose-escalation patients had previously received checkpoint inhibitors. A male proportion of nearly 85% and a mean age of roughly 55 years, ranging from roughly 20 to 80, were recorded for the dose-escalation cohort. Intravenous ivuxolimab was administered to patients every 2 weeks at six dose levels: 0.01, 0.1, 0.3, 1.5, 3 and 10 mg/kg. Three dose-escalation patients achieved partial responses, one with hepatocellular carcinoma and two with cutaneous melanoma.

Points on this clone: The antigen it recognizes is unknown. No base-level quality is on record; no much larger clone is a single base apart.

Results the study describes overall, beyond this receptor: In partial responders in the 0.1-3.0 mg/kg groups, normalized peripheral clonal expansion was found to be among the lowest, especially among CD8+ T cells. After ivuxolimab, CD8+ T cells had more expanded clones than CD4+ T cells on average. The antigen specificity of the peripheral T cells that underwent clonal expansion was not determined. Clonal expansion of both CD4+ and CD8+ blood T cells was observed from baseline to week 6 at doses 0.1 to 3.0 mg/kg. Low levels of normalized T-cell clonal expansion were also shown by some nonresponding patients.

The trial excluded patients who had a history of autoimmune disease or who were on systemic immunosuppression. Peripheral blood for TCR sequencing was collected from all dose cohorts at baseline, on cycle 4 day 1, and on cycle 7 day 1. Samples were obtained from an open-label, multicenter, first-in-human phase I dose-escalation trial of ivuxolimab. Adults with locally advanced or metastatic melanoma, renal cell carcinoma, hepatocellular carcinoma or head and neck squamous cell carcinoma were enrolled in the trial. Before TCR sequencing, CD4+ T cells and CD8+ T cells were sorted from peripheral blood as separate populations. For sequencing of the TCRbeta CDR3 region, genomic DNA was extracted from the sorted cells. TCRbeta CDR3 regions were sequenced using the immunoSEQ Assay. TCRdb's version of the immuneACCESS table is confined to in-frame rearrangements and falls short of the full clone set. An unresolved V gene accounts for under half of the shortfall where checked; the remainder is of unknown origin. Here the sample has 60,000 or so clones; more than 70% occur a single time. In total, the top ten clones hold roughly 0.53% of the sample.

CDR1 SGHDT and CDR2 YYEEEE were looked up in the germline V gene. V is trimmed back by 1 base and J by 2 bases, and the junction contains 7 bases that no gene match accounts for. From cysteine to phenylalanine, the CDR3 is 16 amino acids long. Only CDR3 DNA remains: 48 bases, in frame from the first base. This clonotype originated in an adult with an advanced solid tumor such as melanoma, head and neck, liver or kidney cancer. This sequence uses TRBV5-6 and TRBJ2-5; TRBD1 fits 8 bases in the junction. This specimen consisted of CD4+ or CD8+ T cells sorted from blood, obtained in a trial of the OX40 agonist ivuxolimab. The bases are TGTGCCAGCAGCTTGTACCAGGGGGCCGGGCAAGAGACCCAGTACTTC. This is translated as CASSLYQGAGQETQYF.